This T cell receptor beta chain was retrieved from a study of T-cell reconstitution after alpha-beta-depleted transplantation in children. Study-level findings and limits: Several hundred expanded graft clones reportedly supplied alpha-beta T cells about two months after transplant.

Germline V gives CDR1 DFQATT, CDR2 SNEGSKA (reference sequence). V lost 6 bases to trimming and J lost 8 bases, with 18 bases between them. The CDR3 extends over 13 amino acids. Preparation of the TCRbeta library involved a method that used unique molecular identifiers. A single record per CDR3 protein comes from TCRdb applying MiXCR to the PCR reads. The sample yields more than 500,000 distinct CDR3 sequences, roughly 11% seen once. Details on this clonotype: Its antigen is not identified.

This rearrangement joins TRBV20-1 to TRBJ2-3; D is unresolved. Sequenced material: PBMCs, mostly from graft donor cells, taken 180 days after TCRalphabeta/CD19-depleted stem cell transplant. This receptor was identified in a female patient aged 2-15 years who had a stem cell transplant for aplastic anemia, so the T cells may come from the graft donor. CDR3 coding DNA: TGCAGTGCGGCCGGGCCCCCGCTGAGTACGCAGTATTTT. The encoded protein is CSAAGPPLSTQYF.